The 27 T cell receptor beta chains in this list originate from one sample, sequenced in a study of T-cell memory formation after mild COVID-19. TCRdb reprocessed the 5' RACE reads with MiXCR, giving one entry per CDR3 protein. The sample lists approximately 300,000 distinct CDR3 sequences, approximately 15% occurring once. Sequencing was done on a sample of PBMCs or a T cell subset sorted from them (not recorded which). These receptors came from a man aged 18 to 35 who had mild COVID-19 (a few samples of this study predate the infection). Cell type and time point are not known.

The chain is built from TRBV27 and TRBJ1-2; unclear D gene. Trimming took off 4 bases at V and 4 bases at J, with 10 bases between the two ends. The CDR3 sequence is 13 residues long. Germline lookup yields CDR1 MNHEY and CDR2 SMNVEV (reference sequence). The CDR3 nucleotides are TGTGCCAGCAGTTACGTTGCGGGCTATGGCTACACCTTC. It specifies CASSYVAGYGYTF.

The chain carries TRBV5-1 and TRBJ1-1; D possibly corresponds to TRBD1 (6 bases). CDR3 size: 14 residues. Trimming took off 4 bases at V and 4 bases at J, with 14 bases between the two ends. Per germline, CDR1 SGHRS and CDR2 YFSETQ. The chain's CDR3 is CASSIQGGGTEAFF. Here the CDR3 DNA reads TGCGCCAGCAGCATACAGGGAGGCGGCACTGAAGCTTTCTTT.

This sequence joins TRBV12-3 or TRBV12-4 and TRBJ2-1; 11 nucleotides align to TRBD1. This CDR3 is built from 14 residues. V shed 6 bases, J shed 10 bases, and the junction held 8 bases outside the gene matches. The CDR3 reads CASSARDRGSEQFF. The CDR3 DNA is TGTGCCAGCAGCGCCCGGGACAGGGGGAGCGAGCAGTTCTTC.

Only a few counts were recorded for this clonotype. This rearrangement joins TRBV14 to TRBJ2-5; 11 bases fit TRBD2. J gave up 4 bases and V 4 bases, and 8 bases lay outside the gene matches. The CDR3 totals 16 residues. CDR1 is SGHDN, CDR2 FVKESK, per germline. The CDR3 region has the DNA TGTGCCAGCAGCCCCCTGACTAGCGGGGTGGGAGAGACCCAGTACTTC. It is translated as CASSPLTSGVGETQYF.

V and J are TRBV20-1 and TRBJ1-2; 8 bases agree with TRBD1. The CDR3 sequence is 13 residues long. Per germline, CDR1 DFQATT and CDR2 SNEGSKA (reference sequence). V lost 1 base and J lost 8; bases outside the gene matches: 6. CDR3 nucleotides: TGCAGTGCTAGAGTTGACAGGGGAGGAGGCTACACCTTC. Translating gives CSARVDRGGGYTF.

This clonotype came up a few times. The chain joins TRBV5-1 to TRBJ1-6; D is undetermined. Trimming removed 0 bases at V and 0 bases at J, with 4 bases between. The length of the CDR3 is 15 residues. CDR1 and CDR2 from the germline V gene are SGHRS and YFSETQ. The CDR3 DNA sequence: TGCGCCAGCAGCTTGGAGAGCTCCTATAATTCACCCCTCCACTTT. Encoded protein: CASSLESSYNSPLHF.

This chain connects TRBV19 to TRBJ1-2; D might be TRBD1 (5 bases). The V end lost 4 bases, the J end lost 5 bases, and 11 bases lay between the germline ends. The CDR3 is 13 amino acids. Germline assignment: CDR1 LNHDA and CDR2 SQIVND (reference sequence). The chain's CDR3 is CASSTGGAYGYTF. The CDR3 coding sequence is TGTGCCAGTAGTACCGGAGGGGCATATGGCTACACCTTC.

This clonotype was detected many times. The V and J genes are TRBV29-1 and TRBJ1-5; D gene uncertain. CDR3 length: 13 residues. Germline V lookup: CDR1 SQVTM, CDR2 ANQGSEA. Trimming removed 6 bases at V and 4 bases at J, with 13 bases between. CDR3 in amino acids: CSVAPQPNQPQHF. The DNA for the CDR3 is TGCAGCGTAGCACCACAGCCGAATCAGCCCCAGCATTTT.

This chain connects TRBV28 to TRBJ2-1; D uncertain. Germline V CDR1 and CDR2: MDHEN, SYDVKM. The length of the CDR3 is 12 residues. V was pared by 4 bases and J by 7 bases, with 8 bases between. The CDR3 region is CASSSDGNEQFF. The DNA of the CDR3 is TGTGCCAGCAGTTCCGACGGTAATGAGCAGTTCTTC.

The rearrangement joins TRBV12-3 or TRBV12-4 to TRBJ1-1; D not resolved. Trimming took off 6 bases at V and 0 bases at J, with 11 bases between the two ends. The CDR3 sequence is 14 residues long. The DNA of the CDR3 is TGTGCCAGCAGCCTCGGACTGTTGAACACTGAAGCTTTCTTT. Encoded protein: CASSLGLLNTEAFF.

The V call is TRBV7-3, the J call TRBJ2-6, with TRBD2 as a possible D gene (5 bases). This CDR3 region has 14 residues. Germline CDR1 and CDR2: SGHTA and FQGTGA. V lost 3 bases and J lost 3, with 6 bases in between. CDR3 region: CASSFEGGANVLTF. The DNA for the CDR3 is TGTGCCAGCAGCTTCGAGGGTGGGGCCAACGTCCTGACTTTC.

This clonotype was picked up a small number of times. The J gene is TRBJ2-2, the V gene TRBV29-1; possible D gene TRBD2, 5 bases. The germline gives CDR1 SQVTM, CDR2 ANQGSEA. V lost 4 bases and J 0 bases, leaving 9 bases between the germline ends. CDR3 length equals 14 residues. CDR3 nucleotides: TGCAGCGTTGGGCCGGGGACGAACACCGGGGAGCTGTTTTTT. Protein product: CSVGPGTNTGELFF.

Here the CDR3 reads CASSQDLTRRGGYEQYF. DNA for the CDR3: TGTGCCAGCAGCCAAGACCTTACCCGTAGAGGGGGCTACGAGCAGTACTTC. The chain couples TRBV4-2 to TRBJ2-7, with D possibly TRBD1 on 6 matching bases. Germline CDR1 is LGHNA and CDR2 is YNFKEQ. Deletions cut 0 bases from V and 3 bases from J, with 18 bases between. This CDR3 comprises 17 residues.

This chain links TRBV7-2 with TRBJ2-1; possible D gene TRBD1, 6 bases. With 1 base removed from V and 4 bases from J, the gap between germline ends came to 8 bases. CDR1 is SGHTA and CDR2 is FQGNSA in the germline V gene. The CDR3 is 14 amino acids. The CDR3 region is CASSLGGQYNEQFF. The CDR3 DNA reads TGTGCCAGCAGCTTAGGAGGACAGTACAATGAGCAGTTCTTC.

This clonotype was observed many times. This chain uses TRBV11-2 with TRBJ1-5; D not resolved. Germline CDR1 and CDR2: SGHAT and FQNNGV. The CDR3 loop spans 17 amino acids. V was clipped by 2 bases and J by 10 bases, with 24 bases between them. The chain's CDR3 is CASSLPQDRPMVFPQHF. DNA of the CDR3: TGTGCCAGCAGCTTACCACAAGACCGCCCTATGGTTTTTCCCCAGCATTTT. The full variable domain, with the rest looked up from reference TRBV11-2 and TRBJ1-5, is EAGVAQSPRYKIIEKRQSVAFWCNPISGHATLYWYQQILGQGPKLLIQFQNNGVVDDSQLPKDRFSAERLKGVDSTLKIQPAKLEDSAVYLCASSLPQDRPMVFPQHFGDGTRLSIL.

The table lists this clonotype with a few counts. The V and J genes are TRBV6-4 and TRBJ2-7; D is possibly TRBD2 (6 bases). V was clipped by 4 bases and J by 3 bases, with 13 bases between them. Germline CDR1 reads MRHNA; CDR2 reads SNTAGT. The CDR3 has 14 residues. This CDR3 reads CASSGKAGSYEQYV. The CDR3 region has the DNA TGTGCCAGCAGTGGGAAGGCGGGAAGCTACGAGCAGTACGTC.

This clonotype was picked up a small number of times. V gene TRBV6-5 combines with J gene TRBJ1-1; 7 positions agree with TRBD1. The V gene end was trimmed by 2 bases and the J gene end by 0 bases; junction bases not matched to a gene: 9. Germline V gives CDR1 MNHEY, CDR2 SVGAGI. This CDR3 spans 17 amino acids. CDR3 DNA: TGTGCCAGCAGTTACCGGCCGGGACAGCCCATGAACACTGAAGCTTTCTTT. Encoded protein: CASSYRPGQPMNTEAFF.

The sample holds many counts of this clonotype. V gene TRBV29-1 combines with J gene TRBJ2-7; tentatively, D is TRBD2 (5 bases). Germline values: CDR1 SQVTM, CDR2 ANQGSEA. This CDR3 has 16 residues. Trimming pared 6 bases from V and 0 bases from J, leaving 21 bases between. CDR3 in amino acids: CSVANPWTESSYEQYF. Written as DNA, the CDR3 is TGCAGCGTGGCCAATCCTTGGACTGAGAGCTCCTACGAGCAGTACTTC.

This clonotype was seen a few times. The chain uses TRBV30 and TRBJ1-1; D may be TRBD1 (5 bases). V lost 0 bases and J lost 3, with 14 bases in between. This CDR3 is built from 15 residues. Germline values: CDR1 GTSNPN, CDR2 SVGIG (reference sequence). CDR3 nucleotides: TGTGCCTGGAGTGTAGTTTCGGGGGACGACACTGAAGCTTTCTTT. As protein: CAWSVVSGDDTEAFF.

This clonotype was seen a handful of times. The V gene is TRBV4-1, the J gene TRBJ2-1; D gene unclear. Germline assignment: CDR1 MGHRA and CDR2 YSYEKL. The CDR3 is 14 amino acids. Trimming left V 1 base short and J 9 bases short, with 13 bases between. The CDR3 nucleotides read TGCGCCAGCAGCCAAGTCAAGGCGGTTAGTGAGCAGTTCTTC. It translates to CASSQVKAVSEQFF.

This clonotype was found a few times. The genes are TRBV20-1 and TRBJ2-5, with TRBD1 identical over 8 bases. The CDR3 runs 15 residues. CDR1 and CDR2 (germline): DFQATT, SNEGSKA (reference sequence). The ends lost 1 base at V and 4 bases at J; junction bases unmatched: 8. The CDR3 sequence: CSARAYGQGLETQYF. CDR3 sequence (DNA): TGCAGTGCTAGAGCGTACGGACAGGGTCTAGAGACCCAGTACTTC.

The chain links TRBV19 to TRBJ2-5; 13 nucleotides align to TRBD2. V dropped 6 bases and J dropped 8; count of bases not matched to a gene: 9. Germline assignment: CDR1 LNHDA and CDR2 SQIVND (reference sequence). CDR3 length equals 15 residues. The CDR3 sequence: CASSLTSGGFDTQYF. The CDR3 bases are TGTGCCAGTAGCCTGACTAGCGGGGGGTTTGATACCCAGTACTTC.

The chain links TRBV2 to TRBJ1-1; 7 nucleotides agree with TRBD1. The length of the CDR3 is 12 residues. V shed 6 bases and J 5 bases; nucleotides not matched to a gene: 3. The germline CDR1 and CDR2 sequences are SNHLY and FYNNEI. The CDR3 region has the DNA TGTGCCAGCAGGTCGACAGGGACTGAAGCTTTCTTT. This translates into CASRSTGTEAFF.

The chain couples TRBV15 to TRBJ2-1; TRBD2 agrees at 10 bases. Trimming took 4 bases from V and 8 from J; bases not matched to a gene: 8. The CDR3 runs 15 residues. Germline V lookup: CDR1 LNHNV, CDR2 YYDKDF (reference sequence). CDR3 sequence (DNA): TGTGCCACCAGCACCCAGCGGGGGGGTACATATGAGCAGTTCTTC. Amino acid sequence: CATSTQRGGTYEQFF. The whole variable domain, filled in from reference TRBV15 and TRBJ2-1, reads DAMVIQNPRYQVTQFGKPVTLSCSQTLNHNVMYWYQQKSSQAPKLLFHYYDKDFNNEADTPDNFQSRRPNTSFCFLDIRSPGLGDTAMYLCATSTQRGGTYEQFFGPGTRLTVL.

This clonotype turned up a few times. The CDR3 nucleotides are TGTGCCAGTAGTCCGTCCCGTTGGAGGGGCCAAGAGACCCAGTACTTC. Its translation: CASSPSRWRGQETQYF. The V gene is TRBV19, the J gene TRBJ2-5; a weak D match, TRBD2 (6 bases). V gave up 5 bases and J gave up 1 base, with 17 bases separating them. The germline V gene has CDR1 LNHDA and CDR2 SQIVND (reference sequence). The CDR3 sequence is 16 residues long.

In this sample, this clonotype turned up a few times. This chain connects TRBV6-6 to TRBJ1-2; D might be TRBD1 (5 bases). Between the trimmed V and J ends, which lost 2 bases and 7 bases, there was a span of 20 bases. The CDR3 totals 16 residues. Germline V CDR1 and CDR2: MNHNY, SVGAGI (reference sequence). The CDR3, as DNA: TGTGCCAGCAGTTACACGGCAGGGATTGGTGAGGGTGGCTACACCTTC. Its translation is CASSYTAGIGEGGYTF.

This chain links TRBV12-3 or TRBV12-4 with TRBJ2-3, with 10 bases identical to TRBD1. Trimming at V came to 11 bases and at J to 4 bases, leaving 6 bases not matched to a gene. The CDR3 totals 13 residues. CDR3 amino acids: CAGRGQGADTQYF. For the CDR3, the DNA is TGTGCCGGCCGTGGACAGGGGGCAGATACGCAGTATTTT.